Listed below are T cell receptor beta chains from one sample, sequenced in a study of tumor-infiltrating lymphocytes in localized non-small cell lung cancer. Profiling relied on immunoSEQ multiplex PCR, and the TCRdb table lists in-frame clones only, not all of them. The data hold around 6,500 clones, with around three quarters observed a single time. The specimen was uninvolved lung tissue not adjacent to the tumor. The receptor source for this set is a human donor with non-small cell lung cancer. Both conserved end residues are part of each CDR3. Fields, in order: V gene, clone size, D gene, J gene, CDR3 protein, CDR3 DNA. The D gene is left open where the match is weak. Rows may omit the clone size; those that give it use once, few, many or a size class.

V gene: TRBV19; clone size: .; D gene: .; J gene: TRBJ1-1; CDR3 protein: CASSIERGNTEAFF; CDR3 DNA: TGTGCCAGTAGTATAGAGCGGGGCAACACTGAAGCTTTCTTT
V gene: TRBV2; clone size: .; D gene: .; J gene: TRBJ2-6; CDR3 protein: CASRIVVPGANVLTF; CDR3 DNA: TGTGCCAGCAGAATAGTAGTCCCTGGGGCCAACGTCCTGACTTTC
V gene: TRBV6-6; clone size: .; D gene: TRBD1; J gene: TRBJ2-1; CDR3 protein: CASSATGTGAYNEQFF; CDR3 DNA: TGTGCCAGCAGTGCGACCGGGACAGGGGCCTACAATGAGCAGTTCTTC
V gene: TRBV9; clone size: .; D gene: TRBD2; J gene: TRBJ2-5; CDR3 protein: CASGLAGQETQYF; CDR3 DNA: TGTGCCAGCGGGCTAGCGGGACAAGAGACCCAGTACTTC
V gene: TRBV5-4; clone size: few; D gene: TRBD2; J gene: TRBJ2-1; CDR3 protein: CASSLTSGNNEQFF; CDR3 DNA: TGTGCCAGCAGTTTGACTAGCGGGAACAATGAGCAGTTCTTC
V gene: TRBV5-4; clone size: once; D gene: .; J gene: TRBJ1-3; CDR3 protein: CASGLSGNTIYF; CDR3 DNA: TGTGCCAGCGGGCTGTCTGGAAACACCATATATTTT
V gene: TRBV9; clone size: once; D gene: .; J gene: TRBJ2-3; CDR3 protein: CASSPPSLDTQYF; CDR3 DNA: TGTGCCAGCAGCCCCCCAAGTCTGGATACGCAGTATTTT
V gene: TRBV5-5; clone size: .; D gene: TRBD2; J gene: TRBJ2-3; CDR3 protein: CASSLSGLSGTRGTDTQYF; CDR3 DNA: TGTGCCAGCAGCTTGTCGGGCCTTAGCGGGACGAGGGGGACAGATACGCAGTATTTT
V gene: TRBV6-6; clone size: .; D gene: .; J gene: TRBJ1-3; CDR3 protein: CASSYAAGSGNTIYF; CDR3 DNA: TGTGCCAGCAGTTACGCCGCAGGCTCTGGAAACACCATATATTTT
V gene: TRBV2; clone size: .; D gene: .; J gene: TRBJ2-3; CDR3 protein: CASSVSVLMSTDTQYF; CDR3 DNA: TGTGCCAGCAGTGTTTCTGTACTTATGAGCACAGATACGCAGTATTTT
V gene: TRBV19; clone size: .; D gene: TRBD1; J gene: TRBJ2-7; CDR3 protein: CASSRTGVEEQYF; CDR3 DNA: TGTGCCAGTAGTAGGACAGGGGTGGAAGAGCAGTACTTC
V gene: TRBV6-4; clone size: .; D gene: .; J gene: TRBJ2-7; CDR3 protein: CASRPPGPYEQYF; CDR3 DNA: TGTGCCAGCAGACCACCGGGCCCCTACGAGCAGTACTTC
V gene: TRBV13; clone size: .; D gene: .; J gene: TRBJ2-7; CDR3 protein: CASSFGGNSYEQYF; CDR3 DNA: TGTGCCAGCAGCTTTGGTGGAAACTCCTACGAGCAGTACTTC
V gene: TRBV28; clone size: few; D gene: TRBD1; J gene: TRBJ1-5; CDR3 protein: CASSSTGGSQPQHF; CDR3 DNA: TGTGCCAGCAGTTCGACAGGGGGAAGTCAGCCCCAGCATTTT
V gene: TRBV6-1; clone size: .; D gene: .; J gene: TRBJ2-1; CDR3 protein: CASSEIGRLRNEQFF; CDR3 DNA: TGTGCCAGCAGTGAAATAGGGCGACTGCGCAATGAGCAGTTCTTC
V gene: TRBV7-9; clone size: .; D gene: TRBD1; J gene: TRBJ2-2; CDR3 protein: CASSRGQGSNTGELFF; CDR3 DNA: TGTGCCAGCAGTCGCGGACAGGGGTCGAACACCGGGGAGCTGTTTTTT
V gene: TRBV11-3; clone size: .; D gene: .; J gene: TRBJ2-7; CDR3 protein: CASSLGLGPRLEQYF; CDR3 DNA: TGTGCCAGCAGCTTAGGTTTGGGCCCGCGTTTGGAGCAGTACTTC